Sequencing of this TCR beta chain was carried out in a study of molecular identifiers for immune sequencing clone quantification. TCRdb fed the PCR reads into MiXCR, producing one record per CDR3 protein. Of approximately 320,000 distinct CDR3 sequences in the sample, about 22% were seen once. Sorting recovered naive CD8 T cells on a CD8+CD4-CCR7+CD45RA+ profile. Sequencing was carried out using naive CD8+ T cells from blood, with Jurkat cell RNA spiked in. Documented subset: FACS-sorted CD8+CD4-CCR7+CD45RA+ naive T cells. The receptor was isolated from a human donor in good health. Some libraries in this study had Jurkat cell RNA spiked in.

CDR3 sequence reads: CASSYEGARTEAFF. The CDR3 DNA sequence: TGTGCCAGCAGTTACGAGGGGGCGCGAACTGAAGCTTTCTTT. The V gene is TRBV6-5, the J gene TRBJ1-1; 7 nucleotides agree with TRBD1. This CDR3 has 14 residues. The V gene's germline CDR1 is MNHEY and CDR2 SVGAGI. V shed 2 bases, J shed 5 bases, and the junction held 5 bases outside the gene matches.